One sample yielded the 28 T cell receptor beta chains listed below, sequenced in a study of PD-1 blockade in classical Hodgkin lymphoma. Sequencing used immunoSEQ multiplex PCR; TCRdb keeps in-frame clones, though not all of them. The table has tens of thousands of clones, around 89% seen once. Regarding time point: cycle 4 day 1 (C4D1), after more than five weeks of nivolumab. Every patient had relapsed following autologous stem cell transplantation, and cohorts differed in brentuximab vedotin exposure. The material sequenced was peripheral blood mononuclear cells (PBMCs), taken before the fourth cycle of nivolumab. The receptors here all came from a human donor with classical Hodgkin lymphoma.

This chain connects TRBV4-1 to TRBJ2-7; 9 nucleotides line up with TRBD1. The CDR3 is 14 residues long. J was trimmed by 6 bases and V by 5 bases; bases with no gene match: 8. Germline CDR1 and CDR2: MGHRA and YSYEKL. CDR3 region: CASSKPGQGLEQYF. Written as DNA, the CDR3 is TGCGCCAGCAGCAAACCGGGACAGGGACTCGAGCAGTACTTC.

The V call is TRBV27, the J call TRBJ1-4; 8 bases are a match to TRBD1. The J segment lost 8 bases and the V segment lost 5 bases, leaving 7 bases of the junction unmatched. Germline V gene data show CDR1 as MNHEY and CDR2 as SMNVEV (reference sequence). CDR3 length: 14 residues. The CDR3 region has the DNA TGTGCCAGCAGTCCGTCGACAGGGGAGGAAAAACTGTTTTTT. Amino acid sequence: CASSPSTGEEKLFF.

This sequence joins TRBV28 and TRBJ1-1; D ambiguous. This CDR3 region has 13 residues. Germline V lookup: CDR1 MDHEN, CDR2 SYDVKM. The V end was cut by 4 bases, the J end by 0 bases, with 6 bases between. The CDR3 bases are TGTGCCAGCAGTTCGAGCATGAACACTGAAGCTTTCTTT. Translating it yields CASSSSMNTEAFF. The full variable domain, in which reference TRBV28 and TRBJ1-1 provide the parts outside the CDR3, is DVKVTQSSRYLVKRTGEKVFLECVQDMDHENMFWYRQDPGLGLRLIYFSYDVKMKEKGDIPEGYSVSREKKERFSLILESASTNQTSMYLCASSSSMNTEAFFGQGTRLTVV.

In nucleotides, the CDR3 is TGTGCCAGTAGTCTTGGGCAGTCCAATCAGCCCCAGCATTTT. Translating gives CASSLGQSNQPQHF. This chain uses TRBV19 with TRBJ1-5, with no clear D. The CDR3 is made up of 14 amino acids. Germline V gene sequence: CDR1 LNHDA, CDR2 SQIVND (reference sequence). V lost 5 bases, J lost 3 bases, and 11 bases lay in between.

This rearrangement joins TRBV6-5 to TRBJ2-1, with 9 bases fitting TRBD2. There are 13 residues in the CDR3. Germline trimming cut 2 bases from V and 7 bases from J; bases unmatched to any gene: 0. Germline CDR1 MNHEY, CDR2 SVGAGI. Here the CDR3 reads CASSYGLANEQFF. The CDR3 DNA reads TGTGCCAGCAGTTACGGACTAGCGAATGAGCAGTTCTTC.

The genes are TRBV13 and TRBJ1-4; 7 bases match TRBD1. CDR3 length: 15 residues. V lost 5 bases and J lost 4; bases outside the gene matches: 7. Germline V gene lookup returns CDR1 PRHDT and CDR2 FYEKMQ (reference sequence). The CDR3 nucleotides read TGTGCCAGCAGCGCAAACAGGGGTGTTAATGAAAAACTGTTTTTT. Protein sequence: CASSANRGVNEKLFF.

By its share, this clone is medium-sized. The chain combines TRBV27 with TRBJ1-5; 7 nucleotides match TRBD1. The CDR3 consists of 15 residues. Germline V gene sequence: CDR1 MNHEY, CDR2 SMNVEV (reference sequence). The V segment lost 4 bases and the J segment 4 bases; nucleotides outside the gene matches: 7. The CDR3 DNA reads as TGTGCCAGCAGTTGGGACAGATACTCTAATCAGCCCCAGCATTTT. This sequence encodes CASSWDRYSNQPQHF.

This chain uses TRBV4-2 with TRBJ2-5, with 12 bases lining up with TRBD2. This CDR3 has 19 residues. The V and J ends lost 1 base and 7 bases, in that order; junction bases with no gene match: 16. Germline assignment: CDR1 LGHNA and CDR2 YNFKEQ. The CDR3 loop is CASSQAADLGLAGPGTQYF. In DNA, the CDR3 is TGTGCCAGCAGCCAAGCAGCTGATCTGGGACTAGCGGGTCCCGGGACCCAGTACTTC.

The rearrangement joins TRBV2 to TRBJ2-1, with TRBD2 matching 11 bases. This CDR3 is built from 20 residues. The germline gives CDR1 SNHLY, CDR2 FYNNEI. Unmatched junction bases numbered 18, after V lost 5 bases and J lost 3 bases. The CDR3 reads CASSTRLAGNSLTGYNEQFF. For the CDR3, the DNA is TGTGCCAGCAGTACAAGACTAGCGGGAAATTCTCTCACAGGCTACAATGAGCAGTTCTTC.

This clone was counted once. The CDR3 nucleotides read TGTGCCAGCAGCTTAGGACTTGAGGGCTACGAGCAGTACTTC. The encoded protein is CASSLGLEGYEQYF. The V and J genes are TRBV5-4 and TRBJ2-7; weak D call: TRBD2 (5 bases). The CDR3 runs 14 residues. V was trimmed by 2 bases and J by 3 bases, leaving 12 bases between them. Germline CDR1 is SGHNT and CDR2 is YYREEE (reference sequence).

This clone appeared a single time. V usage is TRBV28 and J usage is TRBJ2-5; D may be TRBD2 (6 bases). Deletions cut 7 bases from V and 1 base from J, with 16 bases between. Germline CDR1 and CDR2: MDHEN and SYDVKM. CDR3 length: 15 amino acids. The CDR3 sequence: CASTSPGLFQETQYF. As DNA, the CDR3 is TGTGCCAGCACCTCACCGGGACTTTTCCAAGAGACCCAGTACTTC.

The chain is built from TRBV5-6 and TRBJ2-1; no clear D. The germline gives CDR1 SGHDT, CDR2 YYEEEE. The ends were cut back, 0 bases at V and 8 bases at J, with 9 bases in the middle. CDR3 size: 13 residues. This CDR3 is CASSLVGGYEQFF. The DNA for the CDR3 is TGTGCCAGCAGCTTGGTAGGCGGCTATGAGCAGTTCTTC.

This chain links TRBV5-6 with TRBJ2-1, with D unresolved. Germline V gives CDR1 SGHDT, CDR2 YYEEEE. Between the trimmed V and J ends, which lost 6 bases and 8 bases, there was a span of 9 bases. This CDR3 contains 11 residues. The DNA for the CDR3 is TGTGCCAGCATCCGCCAGGATGAGCAGTTCTTC. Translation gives CASIRQDEQFF.

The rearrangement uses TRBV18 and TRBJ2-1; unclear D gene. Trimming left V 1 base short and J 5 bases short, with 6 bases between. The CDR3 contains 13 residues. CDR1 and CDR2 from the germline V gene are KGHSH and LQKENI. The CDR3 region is CASSPRLDNEQFF. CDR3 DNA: TGTGCCAGCTCACCACGACTGGACAATGAGCAGTTCTTC.

CDR3 nucleotides: TGTGCCAGTAGGACAGGTTACGAGCAGTACTTC. Its translation: CASRTGYEQYF. The rearrangement joins TRBV27 to TRBJ2-7; 7 nucleotides agree with TRBD1. From germline, CDR1 is MNHEY and CDR2 SMNVEV (reference sequence). This CDR3 has 11 amino acids. The ends lost 9 bases at V and 4 bases at J; junction bases unmatched: 3.

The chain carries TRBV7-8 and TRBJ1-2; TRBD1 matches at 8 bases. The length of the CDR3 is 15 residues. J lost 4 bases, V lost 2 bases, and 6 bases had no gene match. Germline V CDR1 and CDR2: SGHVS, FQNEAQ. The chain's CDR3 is CASSLPDRDPYGYTF. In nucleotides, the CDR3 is TGTGCCAGCAGCTTACCGGACAGGGATCCCTATGGCTACACCTTC.

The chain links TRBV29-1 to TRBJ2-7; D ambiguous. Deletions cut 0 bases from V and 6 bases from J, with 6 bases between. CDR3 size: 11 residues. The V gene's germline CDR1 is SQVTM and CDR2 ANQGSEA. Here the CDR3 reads CSVEDLTEQYF. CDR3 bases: TGCAGCGTTGAAGATCTAACCGAGCAGTACTTC.

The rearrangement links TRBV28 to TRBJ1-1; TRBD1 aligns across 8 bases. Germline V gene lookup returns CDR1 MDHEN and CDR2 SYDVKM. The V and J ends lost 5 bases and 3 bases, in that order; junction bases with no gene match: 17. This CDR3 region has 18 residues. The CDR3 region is CASSPLRGGTGRYTEAFF. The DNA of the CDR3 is TGTGCCAGCAGTCCGCTTAGGGGGGGGACAGGAAGGTACACTGAAGCTTTCTTT.

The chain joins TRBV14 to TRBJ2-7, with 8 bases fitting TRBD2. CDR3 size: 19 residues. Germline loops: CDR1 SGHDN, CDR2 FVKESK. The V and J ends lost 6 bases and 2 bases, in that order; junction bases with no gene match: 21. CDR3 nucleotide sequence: TGTGCCAGCAGAAAAACAGCCAAGGATCCAGCGGGGGTTACCTACGAGCAGTACTTC. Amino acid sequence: CASRKTAKDPAGVTYEQYF.

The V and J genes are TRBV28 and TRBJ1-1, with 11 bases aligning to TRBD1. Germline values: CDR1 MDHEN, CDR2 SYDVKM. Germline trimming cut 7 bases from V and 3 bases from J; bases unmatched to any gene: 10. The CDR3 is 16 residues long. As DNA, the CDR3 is TGTGCCAGCACCATGGACAGGGGGCATTTGGACACTGAAGCTTTCTTT. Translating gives CASTMDRGHLDTEAFF.

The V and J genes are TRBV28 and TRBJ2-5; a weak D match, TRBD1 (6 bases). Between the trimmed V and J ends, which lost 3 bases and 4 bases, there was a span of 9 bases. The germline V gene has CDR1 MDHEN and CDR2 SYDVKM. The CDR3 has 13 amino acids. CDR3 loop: CASSFRTVETQYF. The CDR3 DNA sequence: TGTGCCAGCAGTTTTCGGACAGTAGAGACCCAGTACTTC.

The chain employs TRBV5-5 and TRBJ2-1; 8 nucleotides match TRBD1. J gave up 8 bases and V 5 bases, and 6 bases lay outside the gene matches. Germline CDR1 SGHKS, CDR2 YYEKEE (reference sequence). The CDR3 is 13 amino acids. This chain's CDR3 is CASRDRAWDEQFF. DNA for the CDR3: TGTGCCAGCAGGGACAGGGCGTGGGATGAGCAGTTCTTC.

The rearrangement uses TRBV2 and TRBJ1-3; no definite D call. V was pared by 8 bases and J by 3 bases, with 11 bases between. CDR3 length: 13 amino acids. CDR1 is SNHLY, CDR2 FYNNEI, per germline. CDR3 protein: CASRPGGGNTIYF. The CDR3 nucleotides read TGTGCCAGCCGACCCGGTGGTGGAAACACCATATATTTT.

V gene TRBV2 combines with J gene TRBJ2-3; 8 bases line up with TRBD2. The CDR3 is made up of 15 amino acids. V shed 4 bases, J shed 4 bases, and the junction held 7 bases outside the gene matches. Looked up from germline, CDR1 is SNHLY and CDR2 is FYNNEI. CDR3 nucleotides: TGTGCCAGCAGTGTTTCTAGCGGGTCAGCAGATACGCAGTATTTT. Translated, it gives CASSVSSGSADTQYF.

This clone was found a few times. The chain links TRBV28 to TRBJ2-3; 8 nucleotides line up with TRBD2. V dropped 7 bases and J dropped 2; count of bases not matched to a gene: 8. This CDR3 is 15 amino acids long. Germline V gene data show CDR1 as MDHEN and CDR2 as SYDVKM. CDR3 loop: CASNPPSGLTDTQYF. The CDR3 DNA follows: TGTGCCAGCAATCCGCCTAGCGGGCTCACAGATACGCAGTATTTT.

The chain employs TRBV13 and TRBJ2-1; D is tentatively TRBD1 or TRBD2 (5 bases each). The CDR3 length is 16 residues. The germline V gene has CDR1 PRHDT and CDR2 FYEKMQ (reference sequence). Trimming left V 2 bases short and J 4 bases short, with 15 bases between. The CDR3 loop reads CASSLIWDGKYNEQFF. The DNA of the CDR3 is TGTGCCAGCAGCTTAATTTGGGACGGGAAGTACAATGAGCAGTTCTTC.

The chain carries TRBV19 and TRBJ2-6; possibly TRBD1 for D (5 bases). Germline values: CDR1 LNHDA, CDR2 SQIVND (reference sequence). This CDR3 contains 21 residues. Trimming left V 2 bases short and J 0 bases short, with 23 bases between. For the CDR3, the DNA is TGTGCCAGTAGTATAAAAACAGGTGACCTCGCGCCGGGCTCTGGGGCCAACGTCCTGACTTTC. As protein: CASSIKTGDLAPGSGANVLTF.

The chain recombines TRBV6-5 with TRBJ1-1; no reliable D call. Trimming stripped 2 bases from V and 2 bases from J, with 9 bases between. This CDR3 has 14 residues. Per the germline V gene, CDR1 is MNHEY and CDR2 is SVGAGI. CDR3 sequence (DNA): TGTGCCAGCAGTTACCCATGGGAAAACACTGAAGCTTTCTTT. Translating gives CASSYPWENTEAFF.